This T cell receptor (beta chain) was retrieved from a study of PD-L1 blockade in urothelial cancer. Study-level background: Atezolizumab therapy began for patients in the mid-2010s, dosed at 1,200 mg intravenously every 3 weeks.

The time point here: pretreatment peripheral blood. Regarding this clone: The antigen remains undetermined.

Whole-study findings and limits: TCR clonality was measured in pretreatment peripheral blood. Clonality below the median predicted better survival.

The protocol was immunoSEQ multiplex PCR, while the TCRdb copy is restricted to in-frame clones and leaves out a portion. The top ten hold 2.5% to 4% of the sample, which has around 60,000 clones, 80% to 85% seen once. This CDR3 is built from 14 residues. V lost 5 bases, J lost 3 bases, and 12 bases lay in between. The V gene's germline CDR1 is SGHRS and CDR2 YFSETQ. The input for sequencing was PBMCs, taken around atezolizumab (anti-PD-L1) treatment. The sequence derives from a man in his sixties or seventies with urothelial cancer. The genes are TRBV5-1 and TRBJ2-1, with D perhaps TRBD1 (5 bases). CDR3 protein: CASSLDSLYNEQFF. CDR3 DNA sequence: TGCGCCAGCAGTCTAGACAGCCTCTACAATGAGCAGTTCTTC.